Sequencing of this TCR beta chain was carried out in a study of OX40 agonist ivuxolimab in advanced cancers. The CDR3 has 14 amino acids. Germline CDR1 and CDR2: SGHAT and FQNNGV. With 4 bases removed from V and 2 bases from J, the gap between germline ends came to 11 bases. Measured with immunoSEQ multiplex PCR; TCRdb has only the in-frame clones, and not every one. The data show more than 20,000 clones, about 86% seen once. This clonotype originated in an adult with an advanced solid tumor such as melanoma, head and neck, liver or kidney cancer. This chain joins TRBV11-2 and TRBJ2-5, with D unresolved. The sample was CD4+ or CD8+ T cells sorted from blood, taken in a trial of the OX40 agonist ivuxolimab. CDR3 loop: CASSSPGEQETQYF. The CDR3 region has the DNA TGTGCCAGCAGCTCGCCGGGTGAGCAAGAGACCCAGTACTTC.